Following are 5 T cell receptor beta chains from one sample sequenced in a study of blood T cell repertoires in COVID-19. The method was immunoSEQ multiplex PCR; TCRdb's version includes in-frame clones alone and lacks a portion of them. The repertoire holds about 230,000 clones, with over 75% as singletons. The sequenced sample was PBMCs or T cells enriched from blood (not recorded which). These receptors all stem from a man between 18 and 29 years old who had recovered from COVID-19.

The chain links TRBV7-8 to TRBJ1-3; no definite D call. The V gene's germline CDR1 is SGHVS and CDR2 FQNEAQ. CDR3 size: 15 residues. Trimming took off 1 base at V and 0 bases at J, with 7 bases between the two ends. The CDR3 DNA is TGTGCCAGCAGCTTAGGTCACAGCTCTGGAAACACCATATATTTT. It translates to CASSLGHSSGNTIYF.

This clone was picked up one time. This chain links TRBV27 with TRBJ1-2, with 7 bases that match TRBD1. The CDR3 consists of 15 residues. Germline lookup yields CDR1 MNHEY and CDR2 SMNVEV (reference sequence). J gave up 2 bases and V 7 bases, and 10 bases lay outside the gene matches. DNA of the CDR3: TGTGCCAGCACAATGTCGACAGGGTCCAACTATGGCTACACCTTC. Translation: CASTMSTGSNYGYTF.

In its sample, this clone was seen once. The chain couples TRBV19 to TRBJ2-5; no reliable D call. Trimming took 4 bases from V and 0 from J, leaving 6 bases between them. This CDR3 spans 13 amino acids. Germline V gene data show CDR1 as LNHDA and CDR2 as SQIVND (reference sequence). CDR3 DNA sequence: TGTGCCAGTAGTAGTACAGACCAAGAGACCCAGTACTTC. Its protein product is CASSSTDQETQYF. The full variable domain, its missing parts supplied by reference TRBV19 and TRBJ2-5, is DGGITQSPKYLFRKEGQNVTLSCEQNLNHDAMYWYRQDPGQGLRLIYYSQIVNDFQKGDIAEGYSVSREKKESFPLTVTSAQKNPTAFYLCASSSTDQETQYFGPGTRLLVL.

This rearrangement joins TRBV12-3 or TRBV12-4 to TRBJ2-7; 7 positions match TRBD1. V lost 10 bases, J lost 0 bases, and 3 bases stayed unmatched. The CDR3 covers 12 residues. CDR3 nucleotides: TGTGCCACAAGACAGGGCTCCTACGAGCAGTACTTC. The encoded protein is CATRQGSYEQYF.

The table lists this clone with a few counts. CDR3: CAWGLAGGSYEQYF. DNA of the CDR3: TGTGCCTGGGGTCTAGCGGGAGGGTCCTACGAGCAGTACTTC. The gene calls are TRBV30 and TRBJ2-7; 12 bases map to TRBD2. CDR3 length: 14 amino acids. Germline CDR1 GTSNPN, CDR2 SVGIG (reference sequence). V was pared by 5 bases and J by 1 base, with 3 bases of the junction left unmatched.